This T cell receptor beta chain was sequenced for a study of CD8 T cells in Susac syndrome. The count of this clonotype is one. Germline CDR1 reads SGHRS; CDR2 reads YFSETQ. The germline V and J ends were trimmed by 4 bases and 0 bases, with 21 bases remaining between them. This CDR3 region has 18 residues. TCR beta sequencing covered blood CD8+ and CD4+ T cells. Random hexamers primed reverse transcription of about 0.45 to 1 ug RNA. The authors amplified TCR beta CDR3 across 54 Vbeta and 13 Jbeta using immunoSEQ multiplex PCR. Using its own MiXCR run on the immunoSEQ multiplex PCR reads, TCRdb lists one record per CDR3 protein. The profile covers some 450,000 distinct CDR3 sequences, with approximately 85% appearing a single time and approximately 0.12% taken by the ten largest.

This chain joins TRBV5-1 and TRBJ2-3; TRBD2 is a possible D gene (7 bases). The sequencing sample was made of CD8+ T cells from PBMCs. The receptor was derived from a human donor with multiple sclerosis. The CDR3 sequence is CASSVLFSGGSSTDTQYF. In DNA, the CDR3 is TGCGCCAGCAGCGTACTCTTTTCGGGGGGCTCTAGCACAGATACGCAGTATTTT.